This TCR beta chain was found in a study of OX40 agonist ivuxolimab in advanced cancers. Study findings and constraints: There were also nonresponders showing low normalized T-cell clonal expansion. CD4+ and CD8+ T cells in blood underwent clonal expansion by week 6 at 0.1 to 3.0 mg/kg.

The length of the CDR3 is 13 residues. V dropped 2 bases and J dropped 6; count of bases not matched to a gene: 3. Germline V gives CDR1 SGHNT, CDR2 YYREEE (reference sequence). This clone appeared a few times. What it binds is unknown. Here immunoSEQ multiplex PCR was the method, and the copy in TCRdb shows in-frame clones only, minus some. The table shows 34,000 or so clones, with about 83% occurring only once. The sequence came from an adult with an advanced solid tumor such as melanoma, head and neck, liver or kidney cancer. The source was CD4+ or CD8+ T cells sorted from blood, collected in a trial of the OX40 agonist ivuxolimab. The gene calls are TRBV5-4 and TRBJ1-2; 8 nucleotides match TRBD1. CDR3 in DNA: TGTGCCAGCAGCTTCCAGGGGGCACATGGCTACACCTTC. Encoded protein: CASSFQGAHGYTF. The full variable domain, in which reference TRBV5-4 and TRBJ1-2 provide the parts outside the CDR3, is ETGVTQSPTHLIKTRGQQVTLRCSSQSGHNTVSWYQQALGQGPQFIFQYYREEENGRGNFPPRFSGLQFPNYSSELNVNALELDDSALYLCASSFQGAHGYTFGSGTRLTVV.